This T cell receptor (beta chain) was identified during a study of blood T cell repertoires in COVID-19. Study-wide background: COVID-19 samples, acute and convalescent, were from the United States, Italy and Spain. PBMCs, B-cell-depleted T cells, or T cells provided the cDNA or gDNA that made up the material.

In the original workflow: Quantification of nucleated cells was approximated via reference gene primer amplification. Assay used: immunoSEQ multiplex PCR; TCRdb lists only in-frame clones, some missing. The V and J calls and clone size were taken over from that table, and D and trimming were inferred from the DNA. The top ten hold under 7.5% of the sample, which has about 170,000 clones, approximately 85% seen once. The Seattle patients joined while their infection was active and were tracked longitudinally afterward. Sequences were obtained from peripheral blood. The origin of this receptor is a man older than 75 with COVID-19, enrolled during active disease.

CDR3 protein: CASSEDRDYGYTF. The CDR3 DNA is TGTGCCAGCAGTGAAGACAGGGACTATGGCTACACCTTC. The chain uses TRBV6-1 and TRBJ1-2, with D possibly being TRBD1 (6 bases). In germline, CDR1 is MNHNS, CDR2 SASEGT. There are 13 residues in the CDR3. Trimming stripped 1 base from V and 3 bases from J, with 6 bases between.